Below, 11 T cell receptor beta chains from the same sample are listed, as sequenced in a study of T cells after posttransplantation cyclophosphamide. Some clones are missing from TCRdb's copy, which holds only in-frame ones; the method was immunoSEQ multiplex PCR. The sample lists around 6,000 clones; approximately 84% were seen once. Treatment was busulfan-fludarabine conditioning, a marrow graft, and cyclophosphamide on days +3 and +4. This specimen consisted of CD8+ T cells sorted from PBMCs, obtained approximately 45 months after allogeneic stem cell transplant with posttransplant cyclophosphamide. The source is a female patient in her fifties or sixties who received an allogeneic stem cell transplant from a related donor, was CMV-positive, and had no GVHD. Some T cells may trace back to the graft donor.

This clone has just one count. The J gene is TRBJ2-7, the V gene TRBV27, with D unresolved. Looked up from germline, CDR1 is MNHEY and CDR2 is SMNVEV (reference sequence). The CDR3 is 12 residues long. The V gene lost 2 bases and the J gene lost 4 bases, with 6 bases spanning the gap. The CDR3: CASSLNGYEQYF. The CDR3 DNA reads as TGTGCCAGCAGTTTAAACGGTTACGAGCAGTACTTC.

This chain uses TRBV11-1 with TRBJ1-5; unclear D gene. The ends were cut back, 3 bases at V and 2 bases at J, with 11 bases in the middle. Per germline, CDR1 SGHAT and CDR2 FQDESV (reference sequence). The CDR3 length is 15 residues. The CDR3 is CASSFGRGGNQPQHF. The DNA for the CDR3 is TGTGCCAGCAGCTTTGGCCGGGGAGGCAATCAGCCCCAGCATTTT. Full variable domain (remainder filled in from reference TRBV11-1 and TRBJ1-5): EAEVAQSPRYKITEKSQAVAFWCDPISGHATLYWYRQILGQGPELLVQFQDESVVDDSQLPKDRFSAERLKGVDSTLKIQPAELGDSAMYLCASSFGRGGNQPQHFGDGTRLSIL.

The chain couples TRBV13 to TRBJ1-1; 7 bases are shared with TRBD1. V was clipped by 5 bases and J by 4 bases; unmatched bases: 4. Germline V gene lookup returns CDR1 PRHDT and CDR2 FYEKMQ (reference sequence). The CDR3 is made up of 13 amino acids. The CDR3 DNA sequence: TGTGCCAGCAGCCAGGCAGGGGGCACTGAAGCTTTCTTT. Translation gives CASSQAGGTEAFF.

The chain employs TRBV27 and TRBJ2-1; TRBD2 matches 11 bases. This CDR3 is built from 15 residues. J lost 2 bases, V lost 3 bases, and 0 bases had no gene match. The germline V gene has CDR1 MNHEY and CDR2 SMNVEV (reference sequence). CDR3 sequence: CASSLGLAAYNEQFF. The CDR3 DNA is TGTGCCAGCAGTTTGGGACTAGCGGCCTACAATGAGCAGTTCTTC.

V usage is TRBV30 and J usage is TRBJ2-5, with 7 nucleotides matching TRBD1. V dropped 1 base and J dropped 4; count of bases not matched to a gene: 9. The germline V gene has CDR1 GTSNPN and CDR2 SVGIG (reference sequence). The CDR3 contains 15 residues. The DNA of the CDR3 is TGTGCCTGGAGTGACCCGGGACAGCCCTTAGAGACCCAGTACTTC. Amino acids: CAWSDPGQPLETQYF.

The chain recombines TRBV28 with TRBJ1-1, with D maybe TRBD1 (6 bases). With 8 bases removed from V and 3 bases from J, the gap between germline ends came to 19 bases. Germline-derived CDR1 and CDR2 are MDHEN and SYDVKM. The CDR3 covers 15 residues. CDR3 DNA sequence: TGTGCCAGCCACGTCGCAGGGGAGGGGGACACTGAAGCTTTCTTT. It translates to CASHVAGEGDTEAFF. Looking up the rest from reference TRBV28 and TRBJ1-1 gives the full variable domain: DVKVTQSSRYLVKRTGEKVFLECVQDMDHENMFWYRQDPGLGLRLIYFSYDVKMKEKGDIPEGYSVSREKKERFSLILESASTNQTSMYLCASHVAGEGDTEAFFGQGTRLTVV.

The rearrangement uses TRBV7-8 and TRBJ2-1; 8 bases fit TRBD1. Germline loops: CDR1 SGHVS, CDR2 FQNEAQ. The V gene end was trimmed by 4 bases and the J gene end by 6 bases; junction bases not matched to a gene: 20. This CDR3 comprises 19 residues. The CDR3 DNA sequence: TGTGCCAGCAGCTCAGCCGGGACAGGTCTTGGGGCTTGGGGCAATGAGCAGTTCTTC. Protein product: CASSSAGTGLGAWGNEQFF.

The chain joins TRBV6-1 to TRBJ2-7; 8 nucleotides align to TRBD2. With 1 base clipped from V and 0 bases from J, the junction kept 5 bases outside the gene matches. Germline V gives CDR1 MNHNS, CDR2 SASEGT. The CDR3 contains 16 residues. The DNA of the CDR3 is TGTGCCAGCAGTGAAGGGGCAGCGGGAGTCTCCTACGAGCAGTACTTC. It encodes CASSEGAAGVSYEQYF.

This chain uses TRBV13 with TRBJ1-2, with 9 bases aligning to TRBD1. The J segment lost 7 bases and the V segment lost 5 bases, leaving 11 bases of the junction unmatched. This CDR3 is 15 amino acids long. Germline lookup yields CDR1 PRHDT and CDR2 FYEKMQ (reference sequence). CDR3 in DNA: TGTGCCAGCAGCGGATGGCTACAGGGGGCTCGTGGCTACACCTTC. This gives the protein CASSGWLQGARGYTF.

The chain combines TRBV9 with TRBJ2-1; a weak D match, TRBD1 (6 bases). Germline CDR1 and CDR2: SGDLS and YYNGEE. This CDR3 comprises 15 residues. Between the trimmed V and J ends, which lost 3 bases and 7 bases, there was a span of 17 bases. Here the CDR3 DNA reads TGTGCCAGCAGCGCCTACTCCGGACAGAAAAATGAGCAGTTCTTC. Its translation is CASSAYSGQKNEQFF.

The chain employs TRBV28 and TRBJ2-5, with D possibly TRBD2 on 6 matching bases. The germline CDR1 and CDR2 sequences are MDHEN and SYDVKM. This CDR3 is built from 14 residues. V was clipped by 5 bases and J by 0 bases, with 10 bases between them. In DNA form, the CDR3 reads TGTGCCAGCAGTCCACTAGCATACCAAGAGACCCAGTACTTC. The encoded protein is CASSPLAYQETQYF.